Reported below is one T cell receptor (beta chain). Original processing notes: By means of reference gene primer amplification, nucleated cell counts were estimated. Generated by immunoSEQ multiplex PCR, the TCRdb table keeps only in-frame clones and is missing some. Clonal size and the V and J genes are those of that table, whereas D and trimming came from the DNA. Among 85,000 to 100,000 clones, around 88% were seen once, and the ten largest hold 18%. Between the trimmed V and J ends, which lost 7 bases and 0 bases, there was a span of 15 bases. Germline V gives CDR1 SGDLS, CDR2 YYNGEE. CDR3 length equals 15 residues. The data stem from a study of blood T cell repertoires in COVID-19. During active infection, Seattle patients enrolled and were then monitored through disease.

Sequencing was carried out using peripheral blood. The rearrangement joins TRBV9 to TRBJ2-3; the D gene is possibly TRBD2 (7 bases). This TCR came from a woman aged 55-69 years with COVID-19, enrolled during active disease. CDR3 DNA: TGTGCCAGCTCCCCTGGGGGGGGCAGCACAGATACGCAGTATTTT. Translated: CASSPGGGSTDTQYF.